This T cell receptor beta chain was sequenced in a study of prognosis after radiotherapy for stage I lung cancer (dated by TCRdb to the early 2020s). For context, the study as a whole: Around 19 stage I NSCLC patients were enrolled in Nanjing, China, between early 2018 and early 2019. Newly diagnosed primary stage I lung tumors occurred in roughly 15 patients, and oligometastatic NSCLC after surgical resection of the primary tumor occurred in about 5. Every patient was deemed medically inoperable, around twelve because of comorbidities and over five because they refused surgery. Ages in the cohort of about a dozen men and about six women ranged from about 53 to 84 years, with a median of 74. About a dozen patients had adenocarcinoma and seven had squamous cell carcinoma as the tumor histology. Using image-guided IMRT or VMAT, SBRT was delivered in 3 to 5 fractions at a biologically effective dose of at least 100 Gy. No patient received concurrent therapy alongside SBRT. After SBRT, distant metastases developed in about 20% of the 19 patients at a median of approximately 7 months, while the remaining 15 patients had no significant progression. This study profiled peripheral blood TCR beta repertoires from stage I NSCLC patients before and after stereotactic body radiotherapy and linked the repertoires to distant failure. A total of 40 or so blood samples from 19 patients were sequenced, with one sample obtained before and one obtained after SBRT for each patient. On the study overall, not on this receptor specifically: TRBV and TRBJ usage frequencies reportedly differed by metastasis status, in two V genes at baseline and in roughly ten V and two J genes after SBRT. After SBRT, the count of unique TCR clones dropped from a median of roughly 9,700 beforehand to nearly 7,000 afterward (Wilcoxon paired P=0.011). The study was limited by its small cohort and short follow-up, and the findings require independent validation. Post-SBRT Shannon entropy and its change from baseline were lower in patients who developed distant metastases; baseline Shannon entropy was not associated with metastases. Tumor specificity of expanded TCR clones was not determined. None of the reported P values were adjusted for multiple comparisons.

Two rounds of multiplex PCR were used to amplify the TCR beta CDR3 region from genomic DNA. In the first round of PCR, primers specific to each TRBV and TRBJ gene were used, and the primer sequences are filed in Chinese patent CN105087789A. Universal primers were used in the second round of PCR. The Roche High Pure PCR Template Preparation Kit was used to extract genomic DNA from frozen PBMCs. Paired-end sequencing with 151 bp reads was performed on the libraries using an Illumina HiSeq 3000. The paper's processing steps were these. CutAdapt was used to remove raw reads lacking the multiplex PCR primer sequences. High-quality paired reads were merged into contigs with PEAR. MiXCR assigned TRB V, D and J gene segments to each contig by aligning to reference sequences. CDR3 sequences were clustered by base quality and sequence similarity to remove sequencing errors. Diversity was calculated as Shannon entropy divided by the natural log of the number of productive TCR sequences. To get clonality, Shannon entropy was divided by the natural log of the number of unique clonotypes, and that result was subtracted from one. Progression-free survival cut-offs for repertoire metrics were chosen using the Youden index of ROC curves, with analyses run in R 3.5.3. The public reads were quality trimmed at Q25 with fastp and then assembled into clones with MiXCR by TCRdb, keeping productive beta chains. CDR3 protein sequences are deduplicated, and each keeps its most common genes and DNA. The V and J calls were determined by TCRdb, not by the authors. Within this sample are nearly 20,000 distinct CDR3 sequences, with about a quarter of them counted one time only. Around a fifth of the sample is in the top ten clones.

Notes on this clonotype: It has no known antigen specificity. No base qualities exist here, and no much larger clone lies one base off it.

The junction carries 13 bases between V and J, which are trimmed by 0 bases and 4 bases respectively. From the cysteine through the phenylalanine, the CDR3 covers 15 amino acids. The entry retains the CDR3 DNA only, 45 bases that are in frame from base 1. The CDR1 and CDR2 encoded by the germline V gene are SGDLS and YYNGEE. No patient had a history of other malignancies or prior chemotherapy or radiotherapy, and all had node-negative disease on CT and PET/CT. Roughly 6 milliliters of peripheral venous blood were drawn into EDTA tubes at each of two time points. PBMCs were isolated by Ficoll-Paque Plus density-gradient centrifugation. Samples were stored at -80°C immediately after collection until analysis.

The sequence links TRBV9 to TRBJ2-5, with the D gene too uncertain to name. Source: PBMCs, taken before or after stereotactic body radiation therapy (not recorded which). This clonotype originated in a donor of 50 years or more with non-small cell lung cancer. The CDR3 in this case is CASSVGAGGPETQYF. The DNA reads TGTGCCAGCAGCGTAGGGGCCGGCGGTCCAGAGACCCAGTACTTC. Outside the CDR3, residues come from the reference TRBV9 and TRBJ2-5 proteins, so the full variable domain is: DSGVTQTPKHLITATGQRVTLRCSPRSGDLSVYWYQQSLDQGLQFLIQYYNGEERAKGNILERFSAQQFPDLHSELNLSSLELGDSALYFCASSVGAGGPETQYFGPGTRLLVL.